This TCR beta chain derives from a study of shared clonotypes between healthy human individuals. Study-level information: Donor composition was a couple of women and three men, aged 18 to 49. General study findings and limits: Larger estimated richness was generally recorded for naive subsets relative to memory subsets.

Those who donated, Caucasian adults without exception, all lived in Nashville, Tennessee. The split of CD4+ cells yielded CD45RA+ naive and CD45RA-negative memory subsets. This CDR3 spans 13 amino acids. Germline values: CDR1 SGHAT, CDR2 FQDESV (reference sequence). Trimming shortened V by 1 base and J by 1 base, and 4 bases separated the two germline ends. Comment on this clone: What it binds is not known. The sample holds other DNA sequences that translate to the same CDR3.

The assay was immunoSEQ multiplex PCR, and TCRdb's table has in-frame clones only and misses some. The sample yields about 1.1 million clones, more than 75% seen once. What was sequenced was memory CD4+ T cells from PBMCs. Sample subset: CD45RA-negative fraction. This TCR derives from a man younger than 35 in good health. Some clones in this sample may be carry-over from other donors' samples. The rearrangement links TRBV11-1 to TRBJ1-1; D gene uncertain. CDR3 region: CASSLDRNTEAFF. The DNA for the CDR3 is TGTGCCAGCAGCTTAGACCGGAACACTGAAGCTTTCTTT.